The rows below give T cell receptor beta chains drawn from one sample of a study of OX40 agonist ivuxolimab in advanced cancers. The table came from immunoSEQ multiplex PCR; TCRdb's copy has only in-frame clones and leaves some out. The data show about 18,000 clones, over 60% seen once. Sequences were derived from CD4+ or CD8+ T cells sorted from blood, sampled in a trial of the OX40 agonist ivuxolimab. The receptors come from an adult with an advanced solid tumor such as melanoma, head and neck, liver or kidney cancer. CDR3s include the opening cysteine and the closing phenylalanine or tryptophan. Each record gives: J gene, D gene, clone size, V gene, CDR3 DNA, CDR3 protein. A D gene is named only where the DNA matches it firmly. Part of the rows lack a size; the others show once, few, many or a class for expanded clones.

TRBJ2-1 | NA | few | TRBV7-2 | TGTGCCAGCAGCCCGAGCGCTACGACCCCCATTGGGCAGTTCTTC | CASSPSATTPIGQFF
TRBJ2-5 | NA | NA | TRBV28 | TGTGCCAGCACTCCGTCCAACCGGGACCCAGGGACCCAGTACTTC | CASTPSNRDPGTQYF
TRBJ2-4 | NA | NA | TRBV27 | TGTGCCAGCAAAACAGGGTATGAAAACATTCAGTACTTC | CASKTGYENIQYF
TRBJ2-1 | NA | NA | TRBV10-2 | TGCGCCAGCAGTGTAAGGGTGACCTACAATGAGCAGTTCTTC | CASSVRVTYNEQFF
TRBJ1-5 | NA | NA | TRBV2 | TGTGCCAGCAGTGGAAGTCAGGGCGGTAATCAGCCCCAGCATTTT | CASSGSQGGNQPQHF
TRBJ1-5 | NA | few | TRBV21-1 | TGTGCCAGCAGCAAAGGACCCGACAGGGACGATCAGCCCCAGCATTTT | CASSKGPDRDDQPQHF
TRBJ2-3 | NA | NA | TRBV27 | TGTGCCAGCAGATGGGACTCCTCGGATACGCAGTATTTT | CASRWDSSDTQYF
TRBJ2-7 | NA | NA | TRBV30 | TGTGCCTGGAGTGTACGTAGTTGGCCCTACGAGCAGTACTTC | CAWSVRSWPYEQYF
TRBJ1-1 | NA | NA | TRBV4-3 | TGCGCCAGCAGCCAAGACCAGGACAGGAACACTGAAGCTTTCTTT | CASSQDQDRNTEAFF
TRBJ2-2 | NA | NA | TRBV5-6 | TGTGCCAGCAGCTTGGGCGCCGGGGAGCTGTTTTTT | CASSLGAGELFF
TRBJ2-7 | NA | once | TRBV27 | TGTGCCAGCAGTTTATCCGAGACAGGTTTCAAGCAGTACTTC | CASSLSETGFKQYF
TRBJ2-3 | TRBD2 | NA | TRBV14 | TGTGCCAGCAGCGTCGGGGACCTAGCGGGACCTCTCACAGATACGCAGTATTTT | CASSVGDLAGPLTDTQYF
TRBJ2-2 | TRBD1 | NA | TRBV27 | TGTGCCAGCAGTTTTGACCCAGGGGGCACCGGGGAGCTGTTTTTT | CASSFDPGGTGELFF
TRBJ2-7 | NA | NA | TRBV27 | TGTGCCAGCAGTTTTGGCACTGGCTACGAGCAGTACTTC | CASSFGTGYEQYF
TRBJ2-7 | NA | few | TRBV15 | TGTGCCACCAGCAGTACGATAGCGGAAAAAGGGTACGAGCAGTACTTC | CATSSTIAEKGYEQYF
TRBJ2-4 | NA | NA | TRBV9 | TGTGCCAGCAGCGTAGACACCGCGGTAGGAAACATTCAGTACTTC | CASSVDTAVGNIQYF
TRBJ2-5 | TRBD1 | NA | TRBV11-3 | TGTGCCAGCAGCTCAACAGGGGGGCGCGACGAGACCCAGTACTTC | CASSSTGGRDETQYF
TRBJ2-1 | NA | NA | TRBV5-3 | TGTGCCAGAAGCTACCCCCTGAAGCGGCAGTCTGTCAATGAGCAGTTCTTC | CARSYPLKRQSVNEQFF
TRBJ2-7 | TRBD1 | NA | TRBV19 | TGTGCCAGTAGCCCCATAGGGGGGACAGGGGACGAGCAGTACTTC | CASSPIGGTGDEQYF
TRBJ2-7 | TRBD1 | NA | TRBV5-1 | TGCGCCAGCAGCAAACAGGGGTACGGCGAGCAGTACTTC | CASSKQGYGEQYF
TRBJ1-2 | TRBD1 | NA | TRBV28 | TGTGCCAGCAGTTTACAGGGGGCCTATGGCTACACCTTC | CASSLQGAYGYTF
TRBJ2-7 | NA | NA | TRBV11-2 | TGTGCCAGCAGCCTCGCCAGCCCTTACGAGCAGTACTTC | CASSLASPYEQYF
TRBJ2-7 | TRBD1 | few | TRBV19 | TGTGCCAGCACCCCGGGGACAGGGCAATACGAGCAGTACTTC | CASTPGTGQYEQYF
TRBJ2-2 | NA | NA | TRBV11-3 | TGTGCCAGCAGCTTAGGACCACAGGGTCACTCGAACACCGGGGAGCTGTTTTTT | CASSLGPQGHSNTGELFF
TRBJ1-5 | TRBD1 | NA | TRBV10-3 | TGTGCCATCAGTGAGGGACAGGGGAATCAGCCCCAGCATTTT | CAISEGQGNQPQHF
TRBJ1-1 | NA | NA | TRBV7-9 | TGTGCCAGCAGCTATTCAGAGAGGGGCACTGAAGCTTTCTTT | CASSYSERGTEAFF
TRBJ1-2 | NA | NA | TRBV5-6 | TGTGCCAGCAGCTTGGACACCTATGGCTACACCTTC | CASSLDTYGYTF
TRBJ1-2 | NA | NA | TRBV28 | TGTGCCAGCAGTCCGGGGGGGGACGGCTACACCTTC | CASSPGGDGYTF